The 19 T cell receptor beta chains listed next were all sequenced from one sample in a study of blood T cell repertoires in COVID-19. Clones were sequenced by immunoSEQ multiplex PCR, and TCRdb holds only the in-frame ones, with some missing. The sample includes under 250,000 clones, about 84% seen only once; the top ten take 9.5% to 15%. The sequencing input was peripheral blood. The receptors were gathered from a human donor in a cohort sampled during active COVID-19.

The CDR3, as DNA: TGTGCCAGCAGCCAAGGAAACCTAGACAGGGCTGGAAACACCATATATTTT. As protein: CASSQGNLDRAGNTIYF. The chain recombines TRBV4-2 with TRBJ1-3; 7 nucleotides match TRBD1. CDR3 length: 17 amino acids. The V segment lost 1 base and the J segment 2 bases; nucleotides outside the gene matches: 8. Germline lookup yields CDR1 LGHNA and CDR2 YNFKEQ.

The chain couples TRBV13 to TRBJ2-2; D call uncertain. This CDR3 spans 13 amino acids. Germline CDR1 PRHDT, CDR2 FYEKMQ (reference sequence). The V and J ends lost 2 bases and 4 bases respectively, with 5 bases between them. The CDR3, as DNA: TGTGCCAGCAGCTTACGAGGCACCGGGGAGCTGTTTTTT. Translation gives CASSLRGTGELFF.

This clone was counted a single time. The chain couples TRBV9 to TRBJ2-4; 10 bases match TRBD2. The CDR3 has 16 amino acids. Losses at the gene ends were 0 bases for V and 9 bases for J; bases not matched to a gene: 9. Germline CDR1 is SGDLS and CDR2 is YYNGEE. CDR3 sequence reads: CASSVESGGASSIQYF. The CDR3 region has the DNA TGTGCCAGCAGCGTAGAAAGCGGGGGGGCCAGTAGCATTCAGTACTTC. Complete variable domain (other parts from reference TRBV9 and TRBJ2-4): DSGVTQTPKHLITATGQRVTLRCSPRSGDLSVYWYQQSLDQGLQFLIQYYNGEERAKGNILERFSAQQFPDLHSELNLSSLELGDSALYFCASSVESGGASSIQYFGAGTRLSVL.

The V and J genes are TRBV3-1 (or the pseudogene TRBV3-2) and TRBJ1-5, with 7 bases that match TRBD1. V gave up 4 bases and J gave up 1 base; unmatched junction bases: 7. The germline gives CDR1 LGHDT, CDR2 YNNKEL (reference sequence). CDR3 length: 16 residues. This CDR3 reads CASSLSTGVSNQPQHF. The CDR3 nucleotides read TGTGCCAGCAGCCTATCTACAGGGGTGAGCAATCAGCCCCAGCATTTT.

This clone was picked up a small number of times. The CDR3 nucleotides read TGTGCCAGTAGTACCAGGGACAGGGGGGACTACGAGCAGTACTTC. This sequence encodes CASSTRDRGDYEQYF. V usage is TRBV19 and J usage is TRBJ2-7, with TRBD1 identical over 11 bases. The germline V gene has CDR1 LNHDA and CDR2 SQIVND (reference sequence). The CDR3 totals 15 residues. With V trimmed by 4 bases and J by 3 bases, 5 bases remained unmatched.

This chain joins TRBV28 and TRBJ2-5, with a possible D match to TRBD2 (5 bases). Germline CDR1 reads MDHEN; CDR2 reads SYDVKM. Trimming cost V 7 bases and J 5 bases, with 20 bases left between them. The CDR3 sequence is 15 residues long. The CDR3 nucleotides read TGTGCCAGCACCATACCGGGAACACGAGGCGAGACCCAGTACTTC. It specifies CASTIPGTRGETQYF. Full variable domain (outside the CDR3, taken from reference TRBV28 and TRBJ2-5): DVKVTQSSRYLVKRTGEKVFLECVQDMDHENMFWYRQDPGLGLRLIYFSYDVKMKEKGDIPEGYSVSREKKERFSLILESASTNQTSMYLCASTIPGTRGETQYFGPGTRLLVL.

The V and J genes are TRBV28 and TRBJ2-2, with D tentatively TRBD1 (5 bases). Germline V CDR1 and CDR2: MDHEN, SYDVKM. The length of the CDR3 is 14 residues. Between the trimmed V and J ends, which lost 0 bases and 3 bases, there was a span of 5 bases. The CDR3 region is CASSLWTDTGELFF. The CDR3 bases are TGTGCCAGCAGTTTATGGACAGACACCGGGGAGCTGTTTTTT.

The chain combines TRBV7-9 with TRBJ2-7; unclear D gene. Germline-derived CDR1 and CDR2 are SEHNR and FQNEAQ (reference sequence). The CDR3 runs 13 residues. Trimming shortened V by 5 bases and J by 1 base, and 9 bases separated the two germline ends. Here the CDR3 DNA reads TGTGCCAGCAGCAATCAGGTTTCCTACGAGCAGTACTTC. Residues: CASSNQVSYEQYF.

CDR3 sequence: CASSIVTVSSGANVLTF. The CDR3 region has the DNA TGTGCCAGTAGTATAGTTACGGTGAGCTCTGGGGCCAACGTCCTGACTTTC. The rearrangement links TRBV19 to TRBJ2-6; D is ambiguous. The CDR3 totals 17 residues. Germline V lookup: CDR1 LNHDA, CDR2 SQIVND (reference sequence). V dropped 1 base and J dropped 0 bases, with 10 bases sitting between them.

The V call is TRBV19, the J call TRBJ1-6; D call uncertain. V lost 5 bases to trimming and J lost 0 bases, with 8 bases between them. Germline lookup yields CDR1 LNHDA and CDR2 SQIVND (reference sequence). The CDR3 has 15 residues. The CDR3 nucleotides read TGTGCCAGTAGTTATGGCTCCTCCTATAATTCACCCCTCCACTTT. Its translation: CASSYGSSYNSPLHF.

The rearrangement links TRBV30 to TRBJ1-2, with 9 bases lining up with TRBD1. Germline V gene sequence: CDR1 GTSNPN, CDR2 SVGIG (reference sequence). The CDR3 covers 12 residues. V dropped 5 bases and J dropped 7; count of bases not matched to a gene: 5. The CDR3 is CAWGDRVGGYTF. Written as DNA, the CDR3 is TGTGCCTGGGGGGACAGGGTTGGTGGCTACACCTTC.

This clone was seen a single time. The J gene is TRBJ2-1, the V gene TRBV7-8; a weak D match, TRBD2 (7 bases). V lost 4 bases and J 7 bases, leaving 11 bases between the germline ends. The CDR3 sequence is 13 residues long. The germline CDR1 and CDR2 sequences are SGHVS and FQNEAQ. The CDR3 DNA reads TGTGCCAGCAGCTCGGGGGGCGGGAATGAGCAGTTCTTC. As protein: CASSSGGGNEQFF.

Written as DNA, the CDR3 is TGTGCCAGCAGAACCGGGACAGGCTCTCACGAGCAGTACTTC. This translates into CASRTGTGSHEQYF. The chain recombines TRBV2 with TRBJ2-7; 8 bases match TRBD1. Per the germline V gene, CDR1 is SNHLY and CDR2 is FYNNEI. The CDR3 is 14 amino acids. The V gene end was trimmed by 6 bases and the J gene end by 5 bases; junction bases not matched to a gene: 9. Full variable domain (missing parts from reference TRBV2 and TRBJ2-7): EPEVTQTPSHQVTQMGQEVILRCVPISNHLYFYWYRQILGQKVEFLVSFYNNEISEKSEIFDDQFSVERPDGSNFTLKIRSTKLEDSAMYFCASRTGTGSHEQYFGPGTRLTVT.

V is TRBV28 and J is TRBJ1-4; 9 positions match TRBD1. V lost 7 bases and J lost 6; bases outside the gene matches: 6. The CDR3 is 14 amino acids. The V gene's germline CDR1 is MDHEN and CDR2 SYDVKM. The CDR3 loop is CASNIRDRDEKLFF. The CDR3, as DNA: TGTGCCAGCAATATCCGGGACAGGGATGAAAAACTGTTTTTT.

The CDR3 DNA sequence: TGTGCCAGCTCACTCCAAACAGGCGGTAATTCACCCCTCCACTTT. Protein product: CASSLQTGGNSPLHF. The chain combines TRBV18 with TRBJ1-6, with a weak D call TRBD1 (5 bases). The CDR3 runs to 15 residues. CDR1 is KGHSH and CDR2 is LQKENI in the germline V gene. Trimming stripped 4 bases from V and 6 bases from J, with 13 bases between. Supplemented by reference TRBV18 and TRBJ1-6, the full variable domain reads NAGVMQNPRHLVRRRGQEARLRCSPMKGHSHVYWYRQLPEEGLKFMVYLQKENIIDESGMPKERFSAEFPKEGPSILRIQQVVRGDSAAYFCASSLQTGGNSPLHFGNGTRLTVT.

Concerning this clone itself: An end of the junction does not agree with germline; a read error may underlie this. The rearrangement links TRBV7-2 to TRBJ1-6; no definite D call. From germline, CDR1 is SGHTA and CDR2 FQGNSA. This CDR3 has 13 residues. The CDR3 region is CASTLQINSPLHF. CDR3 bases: TGTGCCAGCACCTTACAGATTAATTCACCCCTCCACTTT.

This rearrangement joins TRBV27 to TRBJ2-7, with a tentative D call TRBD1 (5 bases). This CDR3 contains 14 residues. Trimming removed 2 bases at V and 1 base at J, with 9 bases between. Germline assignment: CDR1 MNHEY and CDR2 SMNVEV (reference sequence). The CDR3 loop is CASSLDSTSYEQYF. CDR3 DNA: TGTGCCAGCAGTTTAGACAGTACTTCCTACGAGCAGTACTTC.

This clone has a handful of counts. The CDR3 nucleotides read TGTGCCAGCAGCTTCGACAGGGGCGTCGACGAGCAGTACTTC. Encoded protein: CASSFDRGVDEQYF. This chain links TRBV7-8 with TRBJ2-7; TRBD1 agrees at 8 bases. Germline CDR1 SGHVS, CDR2 FQNEAQ. The CDR3 has 14 residues. Germline trimming cut 3 bases from V and 5 bases from J; bases unmatched to any gene: 6.

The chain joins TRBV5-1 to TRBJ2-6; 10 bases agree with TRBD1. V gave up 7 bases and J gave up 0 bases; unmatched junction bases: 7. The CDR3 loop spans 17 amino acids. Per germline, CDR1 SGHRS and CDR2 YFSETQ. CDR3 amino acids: CASAKGQGLSGANVLTF. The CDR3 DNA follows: TGCGCCAGCGCCAAGGGACAGGGGCTCTCTGGGGCCAACGTCCTGACTTTC.